This TCR beta chain was recorded in a study of PD-1 blockade in classical Hodgkin lymphoma. Profiling relied on immunoSEQ multiplex PCR, and the TCRdb table lists in-frame clones only, not all of them. The repertoire consists of some 70,000 clones, with over 90% occurring once and the leading ten covering about 2.6%. Indicated time point: newly diagnosed, previously untreated cHL patient sample. Study-level results: Causes of the repertoire differences remain undefined, possibly disease activity or prior therapy.

Note on this clone: Its antigen is as yet unknown.

The germline CDR1 and CDR2 sequences are SGHRS and YFSETQ. This CDR3 has 16 residues. Trimming took 2 bases from V and 3 from J; bases not matched to a gene: 7. The specimen sequenced was peripheral blood mononuclear cells (PBMCs). The source is a human donor with classical Hodgkin lymphoma. This rearrangement joins TRBV5-1 to TRBJ2-2, with 7 bases lining up with TRBD1. The CDR3 protein is CASSLQGRVDTGELFF. The CDR3 DNA sequence: TGCGCCAGCAGCTTACAGGGGCGAGTCGACACCGGGGAGCTGTTTTTT.